This TCR beta chain was captured in a study of OX40 agonist ivuxolimab in advanced cancers. Study-wide background: Three patients showed partial responses: one hepatocellular carcinoma and two cutaneous melanoma cases.

This clone was recorded only once. Its specificity is not known. Overall study results and limits: The specificity for antigen of the expanded peripheral T cells was not determined.

Assay: immunoSEQ multiplex PCR; the TCRdb copy retains only in-frame clones and omits some. The data contain tens of thousands of clones, 65% to 85% of them singletons. The ends lost 7 bases at V and 7 bases at J; junction bases unmatched: 10. The length of the CDR3 is 15 residues. CDR1 MDHEN and CDR2 SYDVKM come from the germline V gene. The starting material was CD4+ or CD8+ T cells sorted from blood, obtained in a trial of the OX40 agonist ivuxolimab. The receptor was isolated from an adult with an advanced solid tumor such as melanoma, head and neck, liver or kidney cancer. The rearrangement joins TRBV28 to TRBJ2-1; TRBD2 agrees at 10 bases. The CDR3 here is CASTYTSGTGNEQFF. In nucleotides, the CDR3 is TGTGCCAGCACCTATACTAGCGGGACGGGGAATGAGCAGTTCTTC.